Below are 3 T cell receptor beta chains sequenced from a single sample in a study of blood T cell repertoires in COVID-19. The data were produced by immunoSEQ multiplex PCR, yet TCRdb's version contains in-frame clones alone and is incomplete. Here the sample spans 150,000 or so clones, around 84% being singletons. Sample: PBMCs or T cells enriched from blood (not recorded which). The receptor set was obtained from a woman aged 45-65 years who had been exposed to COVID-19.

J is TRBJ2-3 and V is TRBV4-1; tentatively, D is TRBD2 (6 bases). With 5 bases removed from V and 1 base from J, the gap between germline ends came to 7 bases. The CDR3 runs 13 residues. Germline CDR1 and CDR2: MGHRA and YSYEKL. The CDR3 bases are TGCGCCAGCAGCTTAGCGGGCACAGATACGCAGTATTTT. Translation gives CASSLAGTDTQYF.

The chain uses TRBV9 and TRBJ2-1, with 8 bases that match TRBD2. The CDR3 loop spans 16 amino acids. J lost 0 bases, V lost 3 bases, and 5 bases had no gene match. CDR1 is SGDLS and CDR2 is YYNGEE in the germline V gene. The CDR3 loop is CASSAPGTSSYNEQFF. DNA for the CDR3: TGTGCCAGCAGCGCCCCCGGGACTAGCTCCTACAATGAGCAGTTCTTC.

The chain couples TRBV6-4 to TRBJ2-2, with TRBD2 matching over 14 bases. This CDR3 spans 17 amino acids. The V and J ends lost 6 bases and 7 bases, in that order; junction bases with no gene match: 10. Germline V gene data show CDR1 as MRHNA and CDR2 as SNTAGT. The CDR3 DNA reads TGTGCCAGCAGCCGACTAGCGGGAGGGCTGCAAGGCGGGGAGCTGTTTTTT. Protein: CASSRLAGGLQGGELFF.